This T cell receptor beta chain is from a study of regulatory T cells in long-lasting Graves disease. For the study at large: Over 5 years on antithyroid drugs plus positive TSH receptor antibodies marked Graves' disease as persistent.

Investigators prepared the TCR beta libraries by applying iRepertoire HTBI primers and Arm-PCR of CDR3 regions. TCRdb re-called the multiplex PCR reads through MiXCR, storing one row per CDR3 protein. The sample includes a few hundred thousand distinct CDR3 sequences, around 20% of them seen just once. Time point of the sample: persistent/refractory GD, antithyroid drugs over 5 years with positive TRAb. Isolated PBMC RNA provided the starting material for the TCR library. An endocrinology department in Xi'an, China, supplied the patients. Many counts were recorded for this clonotype. What it binds is not known. Study-wide results and limits: Accuracy was perhaps lowered by the small sample size.

Sample: peripheral blood mononuclear cells (PBMCs), taken when the disease was refractory, from a patient treated with antithyroid drugs. This TCR was sampled from a female donor with Graves disease.

The CDR3 region is CAWSVGGEQYF. CDR3 nucleotides: TGTGCCTGGAGTGTAGGGGGGGAGCAGTACTTC. V gene TRBV30 combines with J gene TRBJ2-7; D tentatively fits TRBD1 or TRBD2 (6 bases each). The CDR3 runs 11 residues. In germline, CDR1 is GTSNPN, CDR2 SVGIG (reference sequence). The germline V and J ends were trimmed by 0 bases and 7 bases, with 7 bases remaining between them.